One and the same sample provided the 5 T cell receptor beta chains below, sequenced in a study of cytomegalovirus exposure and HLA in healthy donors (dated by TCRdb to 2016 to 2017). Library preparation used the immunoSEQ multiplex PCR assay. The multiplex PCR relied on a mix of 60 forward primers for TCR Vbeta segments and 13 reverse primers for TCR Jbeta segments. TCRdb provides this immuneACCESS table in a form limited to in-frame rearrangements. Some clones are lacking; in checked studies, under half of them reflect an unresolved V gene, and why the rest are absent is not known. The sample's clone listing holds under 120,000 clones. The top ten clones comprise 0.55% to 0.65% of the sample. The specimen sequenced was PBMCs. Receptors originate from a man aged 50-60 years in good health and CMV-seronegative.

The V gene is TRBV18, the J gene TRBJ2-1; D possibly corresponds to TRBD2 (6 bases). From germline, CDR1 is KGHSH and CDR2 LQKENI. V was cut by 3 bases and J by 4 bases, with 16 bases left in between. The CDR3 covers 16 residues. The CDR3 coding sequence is TGTGCCAGCTCACCCCAGATGACGGGACTTTACAATGAGCAGTTCTTC. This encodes CASSPQMTGLYNEQFF.

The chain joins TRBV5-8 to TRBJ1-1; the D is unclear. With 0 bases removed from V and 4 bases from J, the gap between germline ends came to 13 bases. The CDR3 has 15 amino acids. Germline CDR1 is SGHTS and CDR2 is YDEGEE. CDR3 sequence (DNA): TGTGCCAGCAGCTTGGTGCGGCTGCTTGGCACTGAAGCTTTCTTT. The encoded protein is CASSLVRLLGTEAFF.

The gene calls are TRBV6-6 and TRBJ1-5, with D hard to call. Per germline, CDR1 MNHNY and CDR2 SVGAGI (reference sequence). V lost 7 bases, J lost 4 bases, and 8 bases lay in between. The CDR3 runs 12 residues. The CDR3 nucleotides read TGTGCCAGCATGAGGGCGAATCAGCCCCAGCATTTT. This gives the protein CASMRANQPQHF.

The CDR3 coding sequence is TGTGCCTGGGCCGGGACAGGGATAGGTGGCTACACCTTC. Residues: CAWAGTGIGGYTF. The chain carries TRBV30 and TRBJ1-2; 9 bases map to TRBD1. CDR1 GTSNPN and CDR2 SVGIG come from the germline V gene (reference sequence). Unmatched junction bases numbered 8, after V lost 5 bases and J lost 7 bases. The CDR3 covers 13 residues.

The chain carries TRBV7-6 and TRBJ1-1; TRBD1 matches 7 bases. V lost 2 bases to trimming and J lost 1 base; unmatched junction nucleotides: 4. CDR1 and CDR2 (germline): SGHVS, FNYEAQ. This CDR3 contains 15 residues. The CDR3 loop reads CASSLSTGWNTEAFF. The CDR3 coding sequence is TGTGCCAGCAGCTTATCGACAGGGTGGAACACTGAAGCTTTCTTT.